This passage covers 18 T cell receptor beta chains from one sample sequenced in a study of T cell repertoires in cytomegalovirus infection. TCRdb itself ran the reads through MiXCR, one entry per CDR3 protein. The sample includes around 450,000 distinct CDR3 sequences, around 11% of them seen just once. The sample taken for sequencing was PBMCs. The origin of the receptors is a human donor in good health (CMV status not recorded). Some clones in this sample may be carry-over from other donors' samples.

This clonotype was seen ten or more times. The V and J genes are TRBV27 and TRBJ1-2, with D perhaps matching TRBD1 (6 bases). This CDR3 is 14 amino acids long. Trimming pared 3 bases from V and 6 bases from J, leaving 14 bases between. The germline V gene encodes CDR1 MNHEY and CDR2 SMNVEV (reference sequence). CDR3 DNA sequence: TGTGCCAGCAGTTTGCGACAGGTGCCAAATGGCTACACCTTC. It encodes CASSLRQVPNGYTF.

Many counts were recorded for this clonotype. The rearrangement links TRBV2 to TRBJ1-5; weak D call: TRBD1 (5 bases). Germline lookup yields CDR1 SNHLY and CDR2 FYNNEI. The CDR3 runs 14 residues. Trimming took 7 bases from V and 1 from J, leaving 11 bases between them. In DNA, the CDR3 is TGTGCCAGCAATAGTCAGGGAAGCAATCAGCCCCAGCATTTT. It translates to CASNSQGSNQPQHF.

This clonotype showed up many times. This chain uses TRBV6-2 or TRBV6-3 with TRBJ2-1; D might be TRBD1 (6 bases). The CDR3 loop spans 13 amino acids. The V gene's germline CDR1 is MNHEY and CDR2 SVGEGT. Trimming stripped 5 bases from V and 10 bases from J, with 15 bases between. CDR3 residues: CASSQSGAGEQFF. The CDR3 DNA sequence: TGTGCCAGCAGTCAATCAGGGGCTGGGGAGCAGTTCTTC.

In this sample, this clonotype turned up many times. The V gene is TRBV7-9, the J gene TRBJ2-1, with 7 nucleotides matching TRBD2. The junction had 5 bases not matched to a gene; V was cut back by 5 bases and J by 13 bases. This CDR3 comprises 11 residues. Germline V CDR1 and CDR2: SEHNR, FQNEAQ (reference sequence). In DNA, the CDR3 is TGTGCCAGCAGCCTTAGCGGGCCCCAGTTCTTC. Amino acid sequence: CASSLSGPQFF.

A few counts support this clonotype. J is TRBJ1-1 and V is TRBV18, with D tentatively TRBD1 (5 bases). Germline assignment: CDR1 KGHSH and CDR2 LQKENI. The CDR3 length is 16 residues. V was shortened by 2 bases and J by 7 bases, with 20 bases between the two germline ends. The CDR3 DNA reads as TGTGCCAGCTCACCAAGGCAGGGCGGGGTGAACGATGAAGCTTTCTTT. Amino acids: CASSPRQGGVNDEAFF.

This clonotype has at least ten counts. V is TRBV5-4 and J is TRBJ2-3; 8 bases map to TRBD2. This CDR3 is built from 16 residues. In germline, CDR1 is SGHNT, CDR2 YYREEE (reference sequence). V was pared by 1 base and J by 0 bases, with 4 bases of the junction left unmatched. The DNA of the CDR3 is TGTGCCAGCAGCTTGCCGGGGGGGGGTAGCACAGATACGCAGTATTTT. Protein sequence: CASSLPGGGSTDTQYF.

This clonotype was recorded at least ten times. V gene TRBV12-3 or TRBV12-4 combines with J gene TRBJ2-1; 16 nucleotides match TRBD2. The V gene end was trimmed by 8 bases and the J gene end by 10 bases; junction bases not matched to a gene: 8. The CDR3 totals 15 residues. CDR3 nucleotide sequence: TGTGCCAGCGGGAAACCGGGACTAGCGGGAGGGGAGCAGTTCTTC. This sequence encodes CASGKPGLAGGEQFF.

This clonotype was counted ten times or more. The rearrangement uses TRBV15 and TRBJ2-3; tentative D call: TRBD1 (5 bases). With 0 bases removed from V and 2 bases from J, the gap between germline ends came to 6 bases. The V gene's germline CDR1 is LNHNV and CDR2 YYDKDF (reference sequence). The CDR3 length is 14 residues. The CDR3 sequence is CATSREDTTDTQYF. CDR3 bases: TGTGCCACCAGCAGAGAGGACACCACAGATACGCAGTATTTT.

The table lists this clonotype with a few counts. At one end, the junction sequence differs from germline, possibly due to a read error. This chain joins TRBV7-7 and TRBJ2-5; D is tentatively TRBD1 or TRBD2 (5 bases each). From germline, CDR1 is SSHAT and CDR2 FNYEAQ (reference sequence). The CDR3 length is 15 residues. The CDR3 sequence is CASSLGRGRPETQYF. The CDR3 DNA follows: TGTGCTAGCAGCTTAGGCCGGGGCCGGCCCGAGACCCAGTACTTC.

This clonotype was picked up many times. The chain combines TRBV19 with TRBJ2-7; tentative D call: TRBD2 (6 bases). V lost 3 bases to trimming and J lost 0 bases, with 12 bases between them. CDR3 size: 15 residues. Germline CDR1 LNHDA, CDR2 SQIVND (reference sequence). The DNA of the CDR3 is TGTGCCAGTAGTATTTACGGGGGACTCTCCTACGAGCAGTACTTC. Its translation: CASSIYGGLSYEQYF.

This clonotype was recorded at least ten times. The chain uses TRBV11-2 and TRBJ2-2, with 8 bases matching TRBD1. CDR1 is SGHAT and CDR2 is FQNNGV in the germline V gene. The length of the CDR3 is 19 residues. After removal of 4 bases from V and 3 bases from J, the junction contained 16 bases not matched to a gene. CDR3 bases: TGTGCCAGCAGCTCCCGACCCCGACAGGGGCGACCGGACACCGGGGAGCTGTTTTTT. Translating gives CASSSRPRQGRPDTGELFF.

This clonotype was observed a few times. V usage is TRBV20-1 and J usage is TRBJ1-4; 7 nucleotides match TRBD1. This CDR3 contains 16 residues. V lost 6 bases to trimming and J lost 2 bases; unmatched junction nucleotides: 12. CDR1 DFQATT and CDR2 SNEGSKA come from the germline V gene (reference sequence). The CDR3 here is CSATLQGDTTNEKLFF. CDR3 DNA: TGCAGTGCCACACTCCAGGGGGATACGACTAATGAAAAACTGTTTTTT.

With respect to this clonotype: A junction end diverges from the germline sequence, so it may reflect a read error. The rearrangement links TRBV5-6 to TRBJ2-3; 9 bases line up with TRBD2. Germline CDR1 reads SGHDT; CDR2 reads YYEEEE. The CDR3 length is 16 residues. CDR3: CASNLEKRGAGDTQYF. For the CDR3, the DNA is TGTGCCAGCAACTTGGAGAAGCGGGGGGCCGGGGATACGCAGTATTTT.

In this sample, this clonotype turned up many times. The rearrangement joins TRBV7-2 to TRBJ2-7, with 8 nucleotides matching TRBD2. The CDR3 consists of 22 residues. Losses at the gene ends were 5 bases for V and 3 bases for J; bases not matched to a gene: 30. The germline CDR1 and CDR2 sequences are SGHTA and FQGNSA. The CDR3 bases are TGTGCCAGCAGCGCCCGGGGGCCACCGGGTAGTTTCGCGGGAGGTCACGGCTACGAGCAGTACTTC. It yields the protein CASSARGPPGSFAGGHGYEQYF.

The V call is TRBV2, the J call TRBJ1-1, with D uncertain. CDR3 length equals 15 residues. CDR1 and CDR2 from the germline V gene are SNHLY and FYNNEI. Trimming cost V 2 bases and J 4 bases, with 14 bases left between them. The DNA of the CDR3 is TGTGCCAGCAGTGAAAGCCCGAACAAATCCACTGAAGCTTTCTTT. This gives the protein CASSESPNKSTEAFF.

This clonotype was seen at least ten times. This chain connects TRBV2 to TRBJ1-1; TRBD1 matches at 8 bases. This CDR3 spans 21 amino acids. The junction had 21 bases not matched to a gene; V was cut back by 3 bases and J by 0 bases. Germline CDR1 reads SNHLY; CDR2 reads FYNNEI. The CDR3 coding sequence is TGTGCCAGCAGTGATGGGATTGGGTTCGAACAGGGGGTTCTTATGAACACTGAAGCTTTCTTT. Its protein is CASSDGIGFEQGVLMNTEAFF.

This clonotype showed up many times. The V gene is TRBV11-2, the J gene TRBJ2-2, with D uncertain. V lost 0 bases, J lost 8 bases, and 7 bases lay in between. The V gene's germline CDR1 is SGHAT and CDR2 FQNNGV. The CDR3 contains 13 residues. CDR3 protein: CASSLEGYGELFF. CDR3 coding DNA: TGTGCCAGCAGCTTAGAGGGGTATGGGGAGCTGTTTTTT.

This clonotype has ten or more counts. The chain carries TRBV2 and TRBJ1-2; perhaps TRBD1 as D (5 bases). The V and J ends lost 7 bases and 4 bases respectively, with 16 bases between them. This CDR3 contains 14 residues. Germline CDR1 SNHLY, CDR2 FYNNEI. CDR3 region: CASKVLQTGYGYTF. DNA of the CDR3: TGTGCCAGCAAAGTTCTCCAAACAGGCTATGGCTACACCTTC. Supplemented by reference TRBV2 and TRBJ1-2, the full variable domain reads EPEVTQTPSHQVTQMGQEVILRCVPISNHLYFYWYRQILGQKVEFLVSFYNNEISEKSEIFDDQFSVERPDGSNFTLKIRSTKLEDSAMYFCASKVLQTGYGYTFGSGTRLTVV.